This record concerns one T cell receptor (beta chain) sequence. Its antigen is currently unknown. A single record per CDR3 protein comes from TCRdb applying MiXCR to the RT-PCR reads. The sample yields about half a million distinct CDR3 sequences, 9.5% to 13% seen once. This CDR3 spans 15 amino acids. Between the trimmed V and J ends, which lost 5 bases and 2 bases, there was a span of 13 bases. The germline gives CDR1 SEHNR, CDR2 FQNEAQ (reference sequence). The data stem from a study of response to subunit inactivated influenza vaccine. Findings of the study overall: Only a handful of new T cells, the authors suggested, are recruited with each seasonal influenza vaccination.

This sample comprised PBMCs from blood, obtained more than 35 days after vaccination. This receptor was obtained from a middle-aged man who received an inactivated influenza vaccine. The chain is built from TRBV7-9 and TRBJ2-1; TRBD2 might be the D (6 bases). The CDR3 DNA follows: TGTGCCAGCAGCCCGGTTAGCGGCGCCTACAATGAGCAGTTCTTC. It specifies CASSPVSGAYNEQFF.